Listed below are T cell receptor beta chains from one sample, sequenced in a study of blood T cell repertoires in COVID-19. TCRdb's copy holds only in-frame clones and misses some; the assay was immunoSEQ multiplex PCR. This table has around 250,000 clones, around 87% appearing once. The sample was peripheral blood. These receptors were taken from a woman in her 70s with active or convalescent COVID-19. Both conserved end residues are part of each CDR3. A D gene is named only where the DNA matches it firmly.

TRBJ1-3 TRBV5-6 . CASSLWGATSLENTIYF
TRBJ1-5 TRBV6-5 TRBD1 CASSYAGQGKQPQHF
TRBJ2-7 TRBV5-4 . CASSLDRYEQYF
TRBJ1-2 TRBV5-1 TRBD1 CASSSRGQGEGYTF
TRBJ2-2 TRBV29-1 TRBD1 CSVKTGGLGGGELFF
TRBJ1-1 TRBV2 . CASSETAFLNTEAFF
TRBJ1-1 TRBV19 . CASNALGNTEAFF
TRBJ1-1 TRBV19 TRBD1 CASSKGRGTGKSEAFF
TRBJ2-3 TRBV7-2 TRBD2 CASSLVASGATDTQYF
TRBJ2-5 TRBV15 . CATSPWGGQEQETQYF
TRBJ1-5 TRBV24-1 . CATSDLAGGPNQPQHF
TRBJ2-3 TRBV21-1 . CASSKVPGQLFIRDTQYF
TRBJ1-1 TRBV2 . CASEANTEAFF
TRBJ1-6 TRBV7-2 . CASSLQGPLHF
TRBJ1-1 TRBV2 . CASNDQANTEAFF
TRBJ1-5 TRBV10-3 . CAIGPHNQPQHF
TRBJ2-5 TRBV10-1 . CASSESSFEGRAQYF
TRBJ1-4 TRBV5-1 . CASSLRTVGSATNEKLFF
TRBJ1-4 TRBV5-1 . CASSLNTATNEKLFF
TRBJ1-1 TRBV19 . CASPPAKGQENTEAFF
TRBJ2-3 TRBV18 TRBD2 CASSPQGLAGTDTQYF
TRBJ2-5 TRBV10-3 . CAISEREGVETQYF
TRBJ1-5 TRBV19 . CASSNTANHQPQHF
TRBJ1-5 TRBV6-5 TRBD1 CASSMDRAQPQHF
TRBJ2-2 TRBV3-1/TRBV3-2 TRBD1 CASSQPRTGTAGELFF
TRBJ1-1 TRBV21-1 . CASSKDSNRGNTEAFF
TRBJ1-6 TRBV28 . CASGIRGSYNSPLHF
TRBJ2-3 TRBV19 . CASKVTGTDTQYF
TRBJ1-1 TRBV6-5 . CASSYSGGRTEAFF
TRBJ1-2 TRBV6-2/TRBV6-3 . CASSYEGPRSWGYTF
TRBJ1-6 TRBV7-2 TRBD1 CASSLGQGGNSPLHF
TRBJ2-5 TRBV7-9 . CASSLTGREETQYF
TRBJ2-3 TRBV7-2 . CASRPSTSSPSTDTQYF
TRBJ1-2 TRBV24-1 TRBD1 CATSDFVGNRGHGYTF
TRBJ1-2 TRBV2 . CASSEEGLPTEGYTF
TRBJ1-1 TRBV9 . CASSTPLKTEAFF
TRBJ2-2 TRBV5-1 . CASSLEQGFLNTGELFF
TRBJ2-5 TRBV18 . CASSLQAVQETQYF
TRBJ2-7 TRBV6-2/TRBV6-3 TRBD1 CASSYSKTGGVYEQYF
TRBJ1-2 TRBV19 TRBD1 CASSLTGRGGYTF
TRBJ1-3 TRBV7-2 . CASSLDRAGNTIYF
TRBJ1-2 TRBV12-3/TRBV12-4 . CASSLGLYGGYTF
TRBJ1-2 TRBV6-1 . CASSDRVQGYTF
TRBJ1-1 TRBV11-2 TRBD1 CASSTGDWMNTEAFF
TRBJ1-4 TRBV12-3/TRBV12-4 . CASRSDRNEKLFF
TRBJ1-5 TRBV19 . CASSITLSNQPQHF
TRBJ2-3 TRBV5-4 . CASSVGRDTQYF
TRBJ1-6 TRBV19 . CAGRGSYNSPLHF
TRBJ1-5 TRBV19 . CASSFLYQPQHF
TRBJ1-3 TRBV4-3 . CASSQESAGNTIYF
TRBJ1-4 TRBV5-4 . CASSRDRVGEKLFF
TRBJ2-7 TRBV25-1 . CASRETGFSYEQYF
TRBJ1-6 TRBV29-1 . CSVGEDDNSPLHF
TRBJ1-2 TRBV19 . CASSISTGYTF
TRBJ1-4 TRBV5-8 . CASSGTPQGNYEKLFF
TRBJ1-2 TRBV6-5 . CASQEEYGYTF
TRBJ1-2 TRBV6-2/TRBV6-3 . CASSRKGDYGYTF
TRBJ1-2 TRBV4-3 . CASSQDSDYGYTF